This TCR beta chain emerged from a study of Ad26.COV2.S vaccination and SARS-CoV-2 variants. Study background: Ad26.COV2.S, an intramuscular injection, was given once or twice 56 days apart.

This CDR3 is built from 14 residues. The germline V gene has CDR1 SGHKS and CDR2 YYEKEE (reference sequence). V was pared by 2 bases and J by 9 bases, with 15 bases between. The treatment is: 15 to 20 received Ad26.COV2.S at low or high dose, single or two shots; roughly five received placebo; per-sample allocation not given. Specimens were obtained on day 63 following the first vaccine or placebo injection. The method was immunoSEQ multiplex PCR; TCRdb's version includes in-frame clones alone and lacks a portion of them. The sample shows about 350,000 clones, about nine tenths of them seen only once.

The rearrangement joins TRBV5-5 to TRBJ1-5; tentative D call: TRBD1 (5 bases). Sequenced here: peripheral blood, sampled in a trial of Ad26.COV2.S vaccine versus placebo. The clonotype was recovered from a person aged 18 to 59 who received the Ad26.COV2.S COVID-19 vaccine or a placebo. The CDR3 reads CASSLLSTTGPQHF. CDR3 DNA sequence: TGTGCCAGCAGCTTATTGAGCACCACAGGGCCCCAGCATTTT.